A selection of T cell receptor beta chains follows, all from one sample in a study of prognosis after radiotherapy for stage I lung cancer. A single record per CDR3 protein comes from TCRdb applying MiXCR to the multiplex PCR reads. Here the sample spans 26,000 or so distinct CDR3 sequences, 25% to 35% being singletons. Material: PBMCs, obtained before or after stereotactic body radiation therapy (not recorded which). Receptors were obtained from a donor aged 50 or older with non-small cell lung cancer. Both conserved end residues are part of each CDR3. A D gene is named only where the DNA matches it firmly. Size is omitted from some rows. Given values are once, few, many or a class for expanded clones.

cdr3_aa cdr3_nt d_call v_call cdr3_length clone_size j_call
CASSPLGSGELFF TGCGCCAGCAGCCCCTTGGGCTCCGGGGAGCTGTTTTTT . TRBV5-1 13 many TRBJ2-2
CATSTLEASGANVLTF TGTGCCACCAGCACCTTAGAGGCCTCTGGGGCCAACGTCCTGACTTTC . TRBV15 16 many TRBJ2-6
CAPLSHVPGQGKNEQFF TGTGCCCCATTATCTCACGTCCCGGGACAGGGTAAGAATGAGCAGTTCTTC TRBD1 TRBV25-1 17 many TRBJ2-1
CSASLGGTGLAGAEEQFF TGCAGTGCTAGTTTGGGGGGCACGGGGCTAGCGGGGGCTGAAGAGCAGTTCTTC TRBD2 TRBV20-1 18 many TRBJ2-1
CATSDPRGENYNEQFF TGTGCCACCAGCGATCCTCGCGGTGAAAACTACAATGAGCAGTTCTTC . TRBV24-1 16 . TRBJ2-1
CASTGVLSYNEQFF TGTGCCAGCACGGGGGTCCTCTCCTACAATGAGCAGTTCTTC . TRBV2 14 many TRBJ2-1
CSATRGQGGYEQYF TGCAGTGCTACACGCGGACAGGGTGGGTACGAGCAGTACTTC TRBD1 TRBV20-1 14 many TRBJ2-7
CASSLDRTYNEQFF TGCGCCAGCAGCTTGGATCGGACATACAATGAGCAGTTCTTC . TRBV5-1 14 few TRBJ2-1
CAWSKSGSYTDTQYF TGTGCCTGGAGTAAGTCAGGGAGTTACACAGATACGCAGTATTTT . TRBV30 15 many TRBJ2-3
CASSQDRDMNTEAFF TGCGCCAGCAGCCAAGACAGGGACATGAACACTGAAGCTTTCTTT . TRBV4-1 15 many TRBJ1-1
CASRGDRVQSPLHF TGTGCCAGCAGGGGGGACAGGGTACAGTCACCCCTCCACTTT TRBD1 TRBV6-1 14 many TRBJ1-6
CSAMIGFNEQFF TGCAGTGCTATGATAGGGTTCAATGAGCAGTTCTTC . TRBV20-1 12 many TRBJ2-1
CASSSPTAGQTPYGYTF TGTGCCAGCAGTTCCCCAACCGCGGGACAGACACCCTATGGCTACACCTTC TRBD1 TRBV12-3/TRBV12-4 17 medium-sized TRBJ1-2
CSVRANTEAFF TGCAGCGTCAGGGCGAACACTGAAGCTTTCTTT . TRBV29-1 11 . TRBJ1-1
CASSLRGQLLNTEAFF TGTGCCAGCAGCTTGCGGGGACAGCTGTTGAACACTGAAGCTTTCTTT TRBD1 TRBV5-6 16 many TRBJ1-1
CASREDGYTF TGTGCCAGCAGGGAAGATGGCTACACCTTC . TRBV6-2/TRBV6-3 10 . TRBJ1-2
CASSLGPGATGELFF TGCGCCAGCAGCTTGGGGCCAGGGGCAACCGGGGAGCTGTTTTTT . TRBV5-1 15 many TRBJ2-2
CSVEDWTLGTGELFF TGCAGCGTTGAAGATTGGACACTAGGCACCGGGGAGCTGTTTTTT . TRBV29-1 15 . TRBJ2-2
CSASRQGASTFF TGCAGTGCTAGCCGCCAGGGGGCGTCGACTTTCTTT TRBD1 TRBV20-1 12 many TRBJ1-1
CAIRSGGPGNTIYF TGTGCCATAAGAAGCGGGGGGCCGGGAAACACCATATATTTT . TRBV28 14 many TRBJ1-3
CASSPTGGQNYGYTF TGTGCCAGCTCACCAACGGGGGGACAGAACTATGGCTACACCTTC TRBD1 TRBV18 15 many TRBJ1-2
CASSARRGVTEAFF TGTGCCAGCAGTGCCCGGCGAGGGGTCACTGAAGCTTTCTTT . TRBV6-1 14 large TRBJ1-1
CASSVGQPTYEQYF TGTGCCAGCAGTGTGGGACAGCCAACCTACGAGCAGTACTTC TRBD1 TRBV2 14 many TRBJ2-7
CASSVGGDYGYTF TGTGCCAGCAGCGTAGGAGGGGACTATGGCTACACCTTC . TRBV9 13 many TRBJ1-2
CASSYPWSSYNEQFF TGTGCCAGCAGTTACCCGTGGTCTTCCTACAATGAGCAGTTCTTC . TRBV6-5 15 . TRBJ2-1
CASGESYEQYF TGCGCCAGCGGTGAATCCTACGAGCAGTACTTC . TRBV5-1 11 . TRBJ2-7
CAATGDRSYNEQFF TGTGCCGCCACGGGTGACCGGTCCTACAATGAGCAGTTCTTC . TRBV10-3 14 many TRBJ2-1
CAWGKGGSYNEQFF TGTGCCTGGGGGAAGGGGGGCTCCTACAATGAGCAGTTCTTC . TRBV30 14 many TRBJ2-1
CASIRGEGGRRADTQYF TGTGCCAGCATCCGTGGTGAGGGCGGGAGGAGGGCAGATACGCAGTATTTT TRBD2 TRBV28 17 . TRBJ2-3
CASSPLAGGSPGELFF TGTGCCAGCAGCCCATTAGCGGGGGGTAGCCCCGGGGAGCTGTTTTTT TRBD2 TRBV11-3 16 medium-sized TRBJ2-2
CASSGQGANSPLHF TGTGCCAGCAGCGGACAGGGGGCAAATTCACCCCTCCACTTT TRBD1 TRBV9 14 . TRBJ1-6
CASSPSGSGNTIYF TGTGCCAGCAGCCCCTCGGGCTCTGGAAACACCATATATTTT . TRBV27 14 medium-sized TRBJ1-3
CASLTHRANTEAFF TGTGCCTCTCTTACCCACAGGGCGAACACTGAAGCTTTCTTT . TRBV30 14 many TRBJ1-1
CASSQLGTGKNTEAFF TGTGCCAGCAGCCAACTCGGGACAGGCAAAAACACTGAAGCTTTCTTT TRBD1 TRBV14 16 . TRBJ1-1
CASRLAGDTDTQYF TGTGCCAGCAGATTAGCGGGAGACACAGATACGCAGTATTTT TRBD2 TRBV6-1 14 many TRBJ2-3
CARGQGPNSPLHF TGTGCCAGGGGACAGGGCCCTAATTCACCCCTCCACTTT TRBD1 TRBV2 13 many TRBJ1-6
CASSSPRADTYEQYF TGTGCCAGCAGCTCCCCCCGGGCGGATACCTACGAGCAGTACTTC . TRBV7-9 15 many TRBJ2-7
CASSMVRFETQYF TGTGCCAGTAGTATGGTCCGGTTTGAGACCCAGTACTTC . TRBV19 13 many TRBJ2-5
CASSGWGLAKNIQYF TGTGCCAGCAGTGGCTGGGGCCTAGCCAAAAACATTCAGTACTTC . TRBV2 15 . TRBJ2-4
CASSLEESYEQYF TGTGCCAGCAGCTTGGAGGAGTCCTACGAGCAGTACTTC . TRBV11-3 13 many TRBJ2-7
CATSDPTSDTQYF TGTGCCACCAGTGACCCGACTTCAGATACGCAGTATTTT . TRBV24-1 13 . TRBJ2-3
CASSQRGSVAKNIQYF TGTGCCAGCAGCCAACGGGGGTCCGTAGCCAAAAACATTCAGTACTTC . TRBV3-1 16 . TRBJ2-4
CASSSLTSDYEQYF TGTGCCAGCAGCTCCCTTACCTCAGACTACGAGCAGTACTTC . TRBV11-2 14 many TRBJ2-7
CASSLVAGSKEKLFF TGCGCCAGCAGCTTGGTGGCAGGGAGTAAGGAAAAACTGTTTTTT . TRBV5-1 15 many TRBJ1-4
CASSYFRMGEQFF TGTGCCAGCAGTTACTTTAGGATGGGCGAGCAGTTCTTC . TRBV6-2/TRBV6-3 13 . TRBJ2-1
CASSLTPTFF TGTGCCAGCAGCCTAACCCCTACTTTCTTT . TRBV7-9 10 many TRBJ1-1
CASSLEASYGYTF TGTGCCAGCAGCTTAGAGGCGTCGTATGGCTACACCTTC . TRBV7-8 13 many TRBJ1-2
CASSQIAGVYEQYF TGTGCCAGCAGCCAGATAGCGGGGGTCTACGAGCAGTACTTC TRBD2 TRBV7-2 14 many TRBJ2-7
CASSEALQNEKLFF TGTGCCAGCAGTGAAGCGCTTCAGAATGAAAAACTGTTTTTT . TRBV6-1 14 many TRBJ1-4
CSARWSSGLDTQYF TGCAGTGCTAGGTGGTCTAGCGGGTTAGATACGCAGTATTTT TRBD2 TRBV20-1 14 many TRBJ2-3
CSVDGTGFEAFF TGCAGCGTTGATGGGACAGGGTTTGAAGCTTTCTTT TRBD1 TRBV29-1 12 few TRBJ1-1
CASSFNRGGVETQYF TGTGCCAGCAGCTTTAACAGGGGCGGGGTGGAGACCCAGTACTTC . TRBV7-2 15 many TRBJ2-5